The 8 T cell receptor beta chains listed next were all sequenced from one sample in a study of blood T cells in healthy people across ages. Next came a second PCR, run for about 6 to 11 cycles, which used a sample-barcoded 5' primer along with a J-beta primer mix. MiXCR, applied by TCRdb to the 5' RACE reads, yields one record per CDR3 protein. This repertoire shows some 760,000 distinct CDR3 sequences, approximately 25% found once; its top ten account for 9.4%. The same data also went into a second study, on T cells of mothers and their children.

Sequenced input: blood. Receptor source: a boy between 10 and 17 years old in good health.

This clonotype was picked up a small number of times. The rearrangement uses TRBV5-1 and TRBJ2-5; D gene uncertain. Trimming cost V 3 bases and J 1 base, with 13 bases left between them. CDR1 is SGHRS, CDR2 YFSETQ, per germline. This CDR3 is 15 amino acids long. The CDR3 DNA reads TGCGCCAGCAGCTCTAATGGGCCACCCCAAGAGACCCAGTACTTC. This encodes CASSSNGPPQETQYF.

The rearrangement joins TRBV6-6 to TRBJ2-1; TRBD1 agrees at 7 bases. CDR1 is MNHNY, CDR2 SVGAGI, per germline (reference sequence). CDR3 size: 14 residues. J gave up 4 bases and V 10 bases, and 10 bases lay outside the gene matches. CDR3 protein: CATLAGTDYNEQFF. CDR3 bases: TGTGCCACCCTAGCCGGGACAGATTACAATGAGCAGTTCTTC.

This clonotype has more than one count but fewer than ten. DNA for the CDR3: TGTGCCAGCAGCCCCGGTGGGCGGGGACGGAACACTGAAGCTTTCTTT. This encodes CASSPGGRGRNTEAFF. The rearrangement links TRBV5-6 to TRBJ1-1; D may be TRBD1 (5 bases). CDR1 is SGHDT and CDR2 is YYEEEE in the germline V gene. The CDR3 sequence is 16 residues long. Trimming took 4 bases from V and 1 from J, leaving 17 bases between them.

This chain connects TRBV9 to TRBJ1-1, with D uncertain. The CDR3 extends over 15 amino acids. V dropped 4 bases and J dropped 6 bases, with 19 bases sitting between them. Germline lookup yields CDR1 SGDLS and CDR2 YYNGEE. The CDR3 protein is CASSKLGREASEAFF. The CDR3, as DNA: TGTGCCAGCAGCAAATTAGGGAGGGAGGCGTCTGAAGCTTTCTTT.

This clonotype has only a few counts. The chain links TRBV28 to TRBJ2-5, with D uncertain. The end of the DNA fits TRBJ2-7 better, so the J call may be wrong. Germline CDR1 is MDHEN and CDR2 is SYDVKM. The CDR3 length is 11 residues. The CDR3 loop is CASSSVDEQYF. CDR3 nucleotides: TGTGCCAGCAGTTCTGTGGACGAGCAGTACTTC.

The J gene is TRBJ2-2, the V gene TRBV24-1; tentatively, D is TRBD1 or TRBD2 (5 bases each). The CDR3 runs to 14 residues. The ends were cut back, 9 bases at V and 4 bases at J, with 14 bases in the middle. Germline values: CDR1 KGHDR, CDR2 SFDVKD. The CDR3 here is CATEKGTPTGELFF. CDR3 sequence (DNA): TGTGCCACCGAAAAGGGGACCCCCACCGGGGAGCTGTTTTTT.

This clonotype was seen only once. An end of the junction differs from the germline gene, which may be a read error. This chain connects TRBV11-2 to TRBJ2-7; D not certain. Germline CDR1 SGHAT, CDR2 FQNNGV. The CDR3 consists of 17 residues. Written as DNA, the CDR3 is TGTGCCAGCAGCTTAGATGCCATGACTTCTCCCTCCTATGAGCAGTACTTC. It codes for CASSLDAMTSPSYEQYF.

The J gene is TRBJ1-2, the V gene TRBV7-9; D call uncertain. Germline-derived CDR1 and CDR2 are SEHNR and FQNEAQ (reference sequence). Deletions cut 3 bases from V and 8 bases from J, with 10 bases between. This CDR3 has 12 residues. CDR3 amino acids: CASSLAAGGYTF. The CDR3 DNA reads TGTGCCAGCAGCTTGGCCGCAGGCGGCTACACCTTC.